Sequencing of this T cell receptor (beta chain) was carried out in a study of breast tumors, draining lymph nodes, adjacent tissues. Study results and caveats: Tumors had less TCR diversity than lymph nodes, more than nontumor tissue. Luminal-like breast cancer showed significantly higher tumor–nontumor repertoire similarity than basal-like. Tumor T cell lymph node origin was a supported hypothesis, not proven.

V gave up 1 base and J gave up 7 bases, with 5 bases separating them. Germline loops: CDR1 SEHNR, CDR2 FQNEAQ (reference sequence). This CDR3 has 12 residues. This clonotype was observed many times. Its specificity is not known. Samples came from axillary lymph nodes draining the breast cancer. TCRdb re-called the multiplex PCR reads through MiXCR, storing one row per CDR3 protein. In the table there are fewer than 140,000 distinct CDR3 sequences, less than 40% of which are singletons. The rearrangement links TRBV7-9 to TRBJ2-1; the D is unclear. The specimen was axillary lymph node tissue. The receptor was isolated from a female donor with breast cancer. Some clones in this sample may be carry-over from other donors' samples. The CDR3 loop reads CASSLVGNEQFF. The CDR3 region has the DNA TGTGCCAGCAGCTTAGTTGGAAATGAGCAGTTCTTC. Full variable domain (remainder filled in from reference TRBV7-9 and TRBJ2-1): DTGVSQNPRHKITKRGQNVTFRCDPISEHNRLYWYRQTLGQGPEFLTYFQNEAQLEKSRLLSDRFSAERPKGSFSTLEIQRTEQGDSAMYLCASSLVGNEQFFGPGTRLTVL.